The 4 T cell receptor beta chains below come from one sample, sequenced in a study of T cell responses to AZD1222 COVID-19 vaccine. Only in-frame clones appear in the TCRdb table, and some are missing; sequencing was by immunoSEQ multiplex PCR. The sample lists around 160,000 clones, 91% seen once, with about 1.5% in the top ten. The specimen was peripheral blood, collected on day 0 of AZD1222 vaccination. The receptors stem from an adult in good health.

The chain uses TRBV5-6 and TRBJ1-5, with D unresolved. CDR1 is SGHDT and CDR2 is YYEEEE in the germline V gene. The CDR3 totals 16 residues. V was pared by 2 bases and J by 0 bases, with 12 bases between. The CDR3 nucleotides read TGTGCCAGCAGCTTTGGCGGTCACGATAGCAATCAGCCCCAGCATTTT. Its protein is CASSFGGHDSNQPQHF. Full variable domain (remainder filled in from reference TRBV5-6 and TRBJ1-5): DAGVTQSPTHLIKTRGQQVTLRCSPKSGHDTVSWYQQALGQGPQFIFQYYEEEERQRGNFPDRFSGHQFPNYSSELNVNALLLGDSALYLCASSFGGHDSNQPQHFGDGTRLSIL.

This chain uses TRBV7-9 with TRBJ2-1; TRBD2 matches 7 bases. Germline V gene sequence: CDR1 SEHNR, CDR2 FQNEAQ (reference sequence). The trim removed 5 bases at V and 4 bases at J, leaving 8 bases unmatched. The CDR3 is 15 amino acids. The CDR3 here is CASSPKRGQYNEQFF. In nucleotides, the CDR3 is TGTGCCAGCAGCCCAAAGCGGGGTCAATACAATGAGCAGTTCTTC.

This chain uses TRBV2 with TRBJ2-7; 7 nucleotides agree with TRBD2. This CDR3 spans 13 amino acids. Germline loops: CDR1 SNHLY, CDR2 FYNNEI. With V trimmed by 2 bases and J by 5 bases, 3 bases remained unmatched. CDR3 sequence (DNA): TGTGCCAGCAGTGAACGCCTAGCGGACGAGCAGTACTTC. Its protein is CASSERLADEQYF.

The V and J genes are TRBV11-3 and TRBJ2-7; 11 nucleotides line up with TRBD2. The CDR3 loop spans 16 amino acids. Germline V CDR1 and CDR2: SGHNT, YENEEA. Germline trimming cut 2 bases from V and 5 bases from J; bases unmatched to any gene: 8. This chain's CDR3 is CASSLILAGGVDEQYF. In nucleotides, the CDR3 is TGTGCCAGCAGCTTAATCCTAGCGGGAGGTGTGGACGAGCAGTACTTC.